The present T cell receptor beta chain was sequenced within a study of cytomegalovirus exposure and HLA in healthy donors. CDR1 is MDHEN and CDR2 is SYDVKM in the germline V gene. CDR3 length: 15 amino acids. V gave up 6 bases and J gave up 9 bases, with 18 bases separating them. The PCR employed 60 Vbeta primers together with 13 Jbeta primers. Clones were sequenced by immunoSEQ multiplex PCR, and TCRdb holds only the in-frame ones, with some missing. The data contain about 160,000 clones, around 83% of them singletons. This clone appeared once. Input material: PBMCs. The chain joins TRBV28 to TRBJ1-6; weak D call: TRBD1 (5 bases). This receptor was identified in a man aged 50-59 years in good health and CMV-seropositive. The chain's CDR3 is CASRLQPTGGSPLHF. CDR3 DNA sequence: TGTGCCAGCAGACTACAGCCAACGGGGGGTTCACCCCTCCACTTT. Based on the CDR3 plus reference TRBV28 and TRBJ1-6, the full variable domain is DVKVTQSSRYLVKRTGEKVFLECVQDMDHENMFWYRQDPGLGLRLIYFSYDVKMKEKGDIPEGYSVSREKKERFSLILESASTNQTSMYLCASRLQPTGGSPLHFGNGTRLTVT.